This record concerns one TCR beta chain sequence. This sample was taken from a study of blood T cell repertoires in COVID-19. The assay was immunoSEQ multiplex PCR, and TCRdb's table has in-frame clones only and misses some. The data hold around 300,000 clones, with roughly nine tenths observed a single time. The CDR3 extends over 17 amino acids. The germline gives CDR1 SGHTA, CDR2 FQGNSA. With 3 bases clipped from V and 6 bases from J, the junction kept 7 bases outside the gene matches. The chain employs TRBV7-2 and TRBJ2-1; the match to TRBD2 covers 14 bases. Specimen: PBMCs or T cells enriched from blood (not recorded which). The sequence was collected from a middle-aged woman who had recovered from COVID-19. This chain's CDR3 is CASSFEDGLAGGNEQFF. The CDR3 bases are TGTGCCAGCAGCTTCGAAGACGGACTAGCGGGGGGCAATGAGCAGTTCTTC.